One and the same sample provided the 20 T cell receptor beta chains below, sequenced in a study of Tregs in tolerant kidney transplant recipients. The method was immunoSEQ multiplex PCR; TCRdb's version includes in-frame clones alone and lacks a portion of them. Among 60,000 to 95,000 clones listed, 95% to 98% were seen once. The material sequenced was CD4+ T cells from blood, taken before the transplant. These TCRs come from a human donor who received a combined kidney and bone marrow transplant.

This clone was recorded only once. V is TRBV7-8 and J is TRBJ1-5; 7 bases agree with TRBD1. CDR3 length: 17 amino acids. In germline, CDR1 is SGHVS, CDR2 FQNEAQ. V lost 0 bases to trimming and J lost 3 bases; unmatched junction nucleotides: 8. The DNA of the CDR3 is TGTGCCAGCAGCTTAGCGCAGGGGGTAATAAACAATCAGCCCCAGCATTTT. Translation: CASSLAQGVINNQPQHF.

The V and J genes are TRBV29-1 and TRBJ1-2; TRBD1 aligns across 7 bases. Germline CDR1 is SQVTM and CDR2 is ANQGSEA. The CDR3 has 12 amino acids. Trimming cost V 7 bases and J 0 bases; bases outside gene matches: 2. The CDR3 loop is CSGGTANYGYTF. The CDR3 DNA reads TGCAGCGGGGGGACAGCTAACTATGGCTACACCTTC.

The V and J genes are TRBV28 and TRBJ1-3; D call uncertain. Germline-derived CDR1 and CDR2 are MDHEN and SYDVKM. The CDR3 covers 17 residues. V gave up 5 bases and J gave up 0 bases, with 17 bases separating them. As DNA, the CDR3 is TGTGCCAGCAGTAAACCGGGGTCCCAAGACTCTGGAAACACCATATATTTT. This codes for CASSKPGSQDSGNTIYF.

The chain uses TRBV2 and TRBJ2-5, with D unclear. The CDR3 has 14 amino acids. Germline V CDR1 and CDR2: SNHLY, FYNNEI. Trimming stripped 1 base from V and 5 bases from J, with 11 bases between. The CDR3 spells CASSEDYNVETQYF. The CDR3 coding sequence is TGTGCCAGCAGTGAAGATTATAATGTGGAGACCCAGTACTTC.

The J gene is TRBJ1-2, the V gene TRBV6-5; D is possibly TRBD1 (5 bases). Germline CDR1 reads MNHEY; CDR2 reads SVGAGI. The CDR3 loop spans 13 amino acids. Trimming cost V 6 bases and J 5 bases, with 13 bases left between them. CDR3 loop: CASSPAGGYGYTF. The CDR3 DNA sequence: TGTGCCAGCAGCCCCGCCGGGGGATATGGCTACACCTTC.

The gene calls are TRBV11-3 and TRBJ2-1, with D possibly matching TRBD1 (5 bases). Trimming stripped 6 bases from V and 7 bases from J, with 13 bases between. The CDR3 length is 13 residues. CDR1 is SGHNT and CDR2 is YENEEA in the germline V gene. CDR3 protein: CASSLGVLNEQFF. CDR3 nucleotides: TGTGCCAGCAGTCTAGGGGTGTTAAATGAGCAGTTCTTC.

The chain carries TRBV2 and TRBJ2-3; maybe TRBD2 (6 bases). The germline CDR1 and CDR2 sequences are SNHLY and FYNNEI. The length of the CDR3 is 13 residues. Trimming pared 7 bases from V and 2 bases from J, leaving 10 bases between. The CDR3 sequence is CASKGDSTDTQYF. The CDR3 bases are TGTGCCAGCAAAGGGGACTCCACAGATACGCAGTATTTT.

The CDR3 DNA is TGTGCCAGCAGTTTTCGAAGACTTGCAACCTCCTACAATGAGCAGTTCTTC. This translates into CASSFRRLATSYNEQFF. The J gene is TRBJ2-1, the V gene TRBV2; no clear D gene. Trimming pared 5 bases from V and 0 bases from J, leaving 17 bases between. The CDR3 extends over 17 amino acids. Looked up from germline, CDR1 is SNHLY and CDR2 is FYNNEI.

V and J are TRBV29-1 and TRBJ1-1, with D tentatively TRBD1 (5 bases). The germline CDR1 and CDR2 sequences are SQVTM and ANQGSEA. Trimming cost V 8 bases and J 10 bases, with 20 bases left between them. The CDR3 extends over 12 amino acids. The CDR3 sequence: CSSYLGGGRAFF. The CDR3 region has the DNA TGCAGCTCCTATCTCGGGGGTGGGAGAGCTTTCTTT.

The chain has TRBV19 and TRBJ2-3; no clear D gene. Trimming removed 1 base at V and 1 base at J, with 15 bases between. The CDR3 consists of 17 residues. CDR1 is LNHDA and CDR2 is SQIVND in the germline V gene (reference sequence). Here the CDR3 reads CASSIVEIVGGTDTQYF. In DNA, the CDR3 is TGTGCCAGTAGTATAGTTGAAATTGTCGGAGGCACAGATACGCAGTATTTT.

In this sample, this clone turned up once. The chain recombines TRBV11-2 with TRBJ2-1, with 12 bases lining up with TRBD2. J gave up 2 bases and V 5 bases, and 4 bases lay outside the gene matches. Germline values: CDR1 SGHAT, CDR2 FQNNGV. The CDR3 is 16 residues long. The DNA of the CDR3 is TGTGCCAGCAGCAAGACTAGCGGGAGTCCCTACAATGAGCAGTTCTTC. Protein sequence: CASSKTSGSPYNEQFF.

The chain joins TRBV6-6 to TRBJ2-7, with D unclear. Germline CDR1 MNHNY, CDR2 SVGAGI (reference sequence). There are 14 residues in the CDR3. Trimming stripped 0 bases from V and 6 bases from J, with 12 bases between. CDR3 loop: CASSYSVGAFEQYF. The CDR3 bases are TGTGCCAGCAGTTACTCCGTTGGAGCATTCGAGCAGTACTTC.

The chain couples TRBV4-2 to TRBJ1-3, with a tentative D call TRBD1 (5 bases). Germline CDR1 LGHNA, CDR2 YNFKEQ. V dropped 0 bases and J dropped 0 bases, with 6 bases sitting between them. The CDR3 totals 15 residues. The CDR3 region is CASSQDGHSGNTIYF. CDR3 nucleotide sequence: TGTGCCAGCAGCCAAGACGGACACTCTGGAAACACCATATATTTT.

This chain connects TRBV5-1 to TRBJ2-3, with 9 positions matching TRBD2. J was trimmed by 13 bases and V by 0 bases; bases with no gene match: 9. The CDR3 contains 14 residues. Germline CDR1 and CDR2: SGHRS and YFSETQ. The CDR3 nucleotides are TGCGCCAGCAGCTTGGGAGGCGGGGGGGACAAGGAGTATTTT. This translates into CASSLGGGGDKEYF.

The V and J genes are TRBV30 and TRBJ1-6, with 8 bases that match TRBD1. Germline V gives CDR1 GTSNPN, CDR2 SVGIG (reference sequence). V dropped 4 bases and J dropped 14; count of bases not matched to a gene: 13. The CDR3 spans 14 residues. This chain's CDR3 is CAWNRGQESSTLHF. CDR3 nucleotide sequence: TGTGCCTGGAATAGGGGACAGGAGAGCTCTACCCTCCACTTT.

V is TRBV5-6 and J is TRBJ1-5, with 11 bases lining up with TRBD1. The CDR3 has 14 residues. The germline gives CDR1 SGHDT, CDR2 YYEEEE. V lost 4 bases, J lost 9 bases, and 6 bases stayed unmatched. This CDR3 reads CASSTAGTGGPQHF. The CDR3 coding sequence is TGTGCCAGCAGCACAGCCGGGACAGGGGGGCCCCAGCATTTT.

The genes are TRBV27 and TRBJ2-1; D ambiguous. CDR1 is MNHEY, CDR2 SMNVEV, per germline (reference sequence). This CDR3 has 12 residues. V lost 4 bases, J lost 13 bases, and 14 bases lay in between. DNA for the CDR3: TGTGCCAGCAGTTCCCCCCGGGTCGGACAGTTCTTC. Protein sequence: CASSSPRVGQFF.

The chain combines TRBV7-2 with TRBJ1-1; D gene ambiguous. This CDR3 region has 15 residues. Trimming removed 2 bases at V and 3 bases at J, with 13 bases between. Germline CDR1 SGHTA, CDR2 FQGNSA. The CDR3 is CASSLRGAGYTEAFF. The CDR3 coding sequence is TGTGCCAGCAGCTTAAGAGGCGCGGGATACACTGAAGCTTTCTTT. The full variable domain, in which reference TRBV7-2 and TRBJ1-1 provide the parts outside the CDR3, is GAGVSQSPSNKVTEKGKDVELRCDPISGHTALYWYRQSLGQGLEFLIYFQGNSAPDKSGLPSDRFSAERTGGSVSTLTIQRTQQEDSAVYLCASSLRGAGYTEAFFGQGTRLTVV.

As for this clone: One end of the junction does not line up with germline, which may come from a read error. V is TRBV5-1 and J is TRBJ1-2; D perhaps matches TRBD1 (5 bases). Germline V gene data show CDR1 as SGHRS and CDR2 as YFSETQ. The CDR3 loop spans 16 amino acids. CDR3 residues: CASSLFSSSTGPRVRF. CDR3 bases: TGCGCCAGCAGCTTATTTTCTTCGAGCACAGGCCCTAGGGTACGCTTC.

V and J are TRBV29-1 and TRBJ2-3; 10 positions agree with TRBD1. Unmatched junction bases numbered 7, after V lost 6 bases and J lost 4 bases. Germline CDR1 SQVTM, CDR2 ANQGSEA. The CDR3 contains 14 residues. CDR3 coding DNA: TGCAGCGTGCCCCGGGACAGGGGTTCAGATACGCAGTATTTT. This gives the protein CSVPRDRGSDTQYF.